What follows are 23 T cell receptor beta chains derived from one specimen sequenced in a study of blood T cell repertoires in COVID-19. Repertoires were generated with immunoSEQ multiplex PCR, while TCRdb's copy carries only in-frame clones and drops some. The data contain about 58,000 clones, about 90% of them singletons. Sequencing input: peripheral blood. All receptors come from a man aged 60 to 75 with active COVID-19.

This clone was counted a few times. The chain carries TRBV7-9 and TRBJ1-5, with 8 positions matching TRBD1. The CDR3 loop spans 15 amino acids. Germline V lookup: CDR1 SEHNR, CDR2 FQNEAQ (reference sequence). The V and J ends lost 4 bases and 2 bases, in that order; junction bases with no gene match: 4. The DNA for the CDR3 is TGTGCCAGCAGCTCCGACAGGGGAGGCAATCAGCCCCAGCATTTT. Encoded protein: CASSSDRGGNQPQHF.

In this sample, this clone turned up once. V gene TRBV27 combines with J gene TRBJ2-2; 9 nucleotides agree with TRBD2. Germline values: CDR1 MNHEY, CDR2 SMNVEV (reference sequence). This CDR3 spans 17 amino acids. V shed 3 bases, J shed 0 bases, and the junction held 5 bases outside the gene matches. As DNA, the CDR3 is TGTGCCAGCAGTTTCATGAGCGGGGGGACGAACACCGGGGAGCTGTTTTTT. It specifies CASSFMSGGTNTGELFF.

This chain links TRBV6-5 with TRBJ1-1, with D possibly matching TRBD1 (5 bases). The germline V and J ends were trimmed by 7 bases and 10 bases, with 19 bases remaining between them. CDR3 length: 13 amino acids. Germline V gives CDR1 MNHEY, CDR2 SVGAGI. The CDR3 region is CASIQQAGVSAFF. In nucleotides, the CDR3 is TGTGCCAGCATTCAACAGGCGGGGGTTTCAGCTTTCTTT.

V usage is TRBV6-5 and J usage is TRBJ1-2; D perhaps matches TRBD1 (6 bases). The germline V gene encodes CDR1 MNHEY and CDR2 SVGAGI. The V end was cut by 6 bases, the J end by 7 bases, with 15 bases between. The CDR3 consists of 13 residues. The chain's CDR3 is CASSPRQAGGYTF. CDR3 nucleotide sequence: TGTGCCAGCAGCCCGCGACAGGCGGGTGGCTACACCTTC.

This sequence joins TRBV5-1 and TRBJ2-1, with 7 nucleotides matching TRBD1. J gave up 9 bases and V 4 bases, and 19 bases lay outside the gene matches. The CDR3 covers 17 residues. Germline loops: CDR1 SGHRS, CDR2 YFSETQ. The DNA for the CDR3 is TGCGCCAGCAGCCAACTAGAAGTTCGGGACAGTCGAGGTGAGCAGTTCTTC. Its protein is CASSQLEVRDSRGEQFF.

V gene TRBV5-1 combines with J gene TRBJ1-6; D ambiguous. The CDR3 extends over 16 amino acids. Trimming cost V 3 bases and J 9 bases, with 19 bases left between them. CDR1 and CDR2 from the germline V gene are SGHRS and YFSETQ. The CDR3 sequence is CASSSTGPGGSSPLHF. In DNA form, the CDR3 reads TGCGCCAGCAGCTCAACCGGGCCCGGCGGGAGTTCACCCCTCCACTTT.

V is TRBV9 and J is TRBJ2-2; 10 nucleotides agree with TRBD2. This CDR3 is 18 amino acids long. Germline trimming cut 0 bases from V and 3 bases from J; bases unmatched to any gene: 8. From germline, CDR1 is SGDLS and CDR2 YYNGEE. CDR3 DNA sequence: TGTGCCAGCAGCGTAGACCGTCAGCGGGGGGGCCACACCGGGGAGCTGTTTTTT. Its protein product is CASSVDRQRGGHTGELFF.

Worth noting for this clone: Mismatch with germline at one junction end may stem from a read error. The CDR3 DNA sequence: TGTGCTAGCAGCTTGGGGACAGGGAACCCCGGGGAGCTGTTTTTT. Residues: CASSLGTGNPGELFF. The chain uses TRBV7-7 and TRBJ2-2; 9 nucleotides align to TRBD1. The CDR3 length is 15 residues. CDR1 and CDR2 (germline): SSHAT, FNYEAQ (reference sequence).

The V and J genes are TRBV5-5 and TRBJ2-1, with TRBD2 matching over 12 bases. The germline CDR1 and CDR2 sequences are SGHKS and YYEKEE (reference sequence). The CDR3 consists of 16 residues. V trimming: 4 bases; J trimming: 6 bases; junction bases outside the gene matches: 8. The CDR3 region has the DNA TGTGCCAGCAGCGCGCGACTAGCGGGAGAATCCAATGAGCAGTTCTTC. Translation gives CASSARLAGESNEQFF. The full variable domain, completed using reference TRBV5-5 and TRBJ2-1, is DAGVTQSPTHLIKTRGQQVTLRCSPISGHKSVSWYQQVLGQGPQFIFQYYEKEERGRGNFPDRFSARQFPNYSSELNVNALLLGDSALYLCASSARLAGESNEQFFGPGTRLTVL.

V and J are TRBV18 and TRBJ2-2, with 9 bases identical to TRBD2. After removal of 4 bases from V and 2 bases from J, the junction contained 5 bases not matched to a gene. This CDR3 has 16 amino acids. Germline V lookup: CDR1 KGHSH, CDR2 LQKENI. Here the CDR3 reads CASSRGRGFNTGELFF. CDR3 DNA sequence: TGTGCCAGCTCACGCGGGAGGGGCTTTAACACCGGGGAGCTGTTTTTT.

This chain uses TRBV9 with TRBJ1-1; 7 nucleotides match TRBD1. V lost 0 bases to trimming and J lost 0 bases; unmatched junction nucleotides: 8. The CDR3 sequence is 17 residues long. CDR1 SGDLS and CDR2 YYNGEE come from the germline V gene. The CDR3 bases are TGTGCCAGCAGCGTAGATGTAGGGGGCGCGGTGAACACTGAAGCTTTCTTT. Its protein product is CASSVDVGGAVNTEAFF.

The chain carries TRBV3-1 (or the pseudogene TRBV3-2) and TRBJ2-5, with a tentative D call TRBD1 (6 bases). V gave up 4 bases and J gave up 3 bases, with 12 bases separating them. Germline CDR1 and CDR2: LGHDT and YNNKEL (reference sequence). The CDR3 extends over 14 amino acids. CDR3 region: CASSPRGPKETQYF. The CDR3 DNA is TGTGCCAGCAGCCCCAGGGGACCTAAAGAGACCCAGTACTTC.

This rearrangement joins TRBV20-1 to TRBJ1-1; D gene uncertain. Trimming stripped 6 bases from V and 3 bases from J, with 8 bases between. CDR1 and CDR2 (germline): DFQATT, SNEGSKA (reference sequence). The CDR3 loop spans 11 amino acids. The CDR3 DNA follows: TGCAGTGCCCGGGTGGACACTGAAGCTTTCTTT. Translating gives CSARVDTEAFF.

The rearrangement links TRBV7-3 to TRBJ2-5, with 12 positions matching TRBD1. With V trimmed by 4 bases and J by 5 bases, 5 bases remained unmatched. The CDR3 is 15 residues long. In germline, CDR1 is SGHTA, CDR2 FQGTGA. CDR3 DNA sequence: TGTGCCAGCAGCTCGGGACAGGGGGCTAGGGAGACCCAGTACTTC. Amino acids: CASSSGQGARETQYF.

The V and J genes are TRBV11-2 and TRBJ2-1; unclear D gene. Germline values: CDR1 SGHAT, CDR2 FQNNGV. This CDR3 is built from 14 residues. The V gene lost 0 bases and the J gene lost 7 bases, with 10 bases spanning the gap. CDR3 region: CASSLDLISNEQFF. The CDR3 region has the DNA TGTGCCAGCAGCTTAGATCTAATCTCGAATGAGCAGTTCTTC.

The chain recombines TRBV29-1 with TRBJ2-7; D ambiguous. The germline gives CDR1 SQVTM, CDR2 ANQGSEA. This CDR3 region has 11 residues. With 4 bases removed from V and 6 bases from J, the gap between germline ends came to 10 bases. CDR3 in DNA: TGCAGCGTTGTAAGCCCATCCGAGCAGTACTTC. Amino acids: CSVVSPSEQYF.

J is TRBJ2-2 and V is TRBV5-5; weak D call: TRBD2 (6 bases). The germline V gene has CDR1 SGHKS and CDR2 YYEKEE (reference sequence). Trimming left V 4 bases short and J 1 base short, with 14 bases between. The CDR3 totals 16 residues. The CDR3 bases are TGTGCCAGCAGCCTCCAGGCGGGGCGGAACACCGGGGAGCTGTTTTTT. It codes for CASSLQAGRNTGELFF.

The CDR3 loop reads CASSPTHSRKYF. In DNA form, the CDR3 reads TGTGCCAGCAGTCCGACACATAGTAGAAAGTACTTC. The genes are TRBV28 and TRBJ2-7; D not resolved. V was clipped by 5 bases and J by 11 bases, with 16 bases between them. Germline CDR1 and CDR2: MDHEN and SYDVKM. The CDR3 has 12 amino acids.

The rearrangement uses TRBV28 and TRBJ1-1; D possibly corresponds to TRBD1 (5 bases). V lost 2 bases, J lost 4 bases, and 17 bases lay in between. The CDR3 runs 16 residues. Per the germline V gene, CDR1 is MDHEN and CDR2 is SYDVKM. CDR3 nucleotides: TGTGCCAGCAGTTTAATTTCATGGGGCACGAGCACTGAAGCTTTCTTT. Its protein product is CASSLISWGTSTEAFF.

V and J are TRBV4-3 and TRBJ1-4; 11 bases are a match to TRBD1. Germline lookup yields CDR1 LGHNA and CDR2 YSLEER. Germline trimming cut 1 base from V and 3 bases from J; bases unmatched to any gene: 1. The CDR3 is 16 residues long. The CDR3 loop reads CASSQGTGGSNEKLFF. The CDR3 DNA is TGCGCCAGCAGCCAAGGGACAGGGGGCTCTAATGAAAAACTGTTTTTT.

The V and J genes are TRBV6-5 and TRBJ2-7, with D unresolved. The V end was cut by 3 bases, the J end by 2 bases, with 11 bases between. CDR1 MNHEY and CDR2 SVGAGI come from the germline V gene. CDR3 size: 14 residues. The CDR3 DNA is TGTGCCAGCAGTTATGGCCCGATGGCCTACGAGCAGTACTTC. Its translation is CASSYGPMAYEQYF.

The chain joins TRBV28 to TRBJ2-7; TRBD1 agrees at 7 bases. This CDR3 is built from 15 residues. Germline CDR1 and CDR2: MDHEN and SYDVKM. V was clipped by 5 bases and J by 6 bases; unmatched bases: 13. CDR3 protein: CASSPQDRRQAEQYF. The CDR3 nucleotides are TGTGCCAGCAGTCCCCAGGACAGGAGGCAGGCCGAGCAGTACTTC. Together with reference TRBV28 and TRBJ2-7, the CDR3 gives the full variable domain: DVKVTQSSRYLVKRTGEKVFLECVQDMDHENMFWYRQDPGLGLRLIYFSYDVKMKEKGDIPEGYSVSREKKERFSLILESASTNQTSMYLCASSPQDRRQAEQYFGPGTRLTVT.

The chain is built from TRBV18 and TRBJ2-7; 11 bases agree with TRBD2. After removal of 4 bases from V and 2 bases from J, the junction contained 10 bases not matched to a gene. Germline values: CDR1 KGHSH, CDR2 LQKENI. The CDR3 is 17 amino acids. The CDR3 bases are TGTGCCAGCTCACACCAAGGACTAGCGGGTCGACCCTACGAGCAGTACTTC. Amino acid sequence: CASSHQGLAGRPYEQYF.